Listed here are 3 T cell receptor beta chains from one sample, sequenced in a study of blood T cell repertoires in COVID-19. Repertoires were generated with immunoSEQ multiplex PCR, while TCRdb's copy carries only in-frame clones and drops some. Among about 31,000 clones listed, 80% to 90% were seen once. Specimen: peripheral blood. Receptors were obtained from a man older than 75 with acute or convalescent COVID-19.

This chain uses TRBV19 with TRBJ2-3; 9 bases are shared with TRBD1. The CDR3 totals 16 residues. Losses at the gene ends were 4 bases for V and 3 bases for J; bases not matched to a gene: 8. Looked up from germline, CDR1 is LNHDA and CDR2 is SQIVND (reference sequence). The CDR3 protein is CASSRGQGSFTDTQYF. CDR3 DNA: TGTGCCAGTAGTAGAGGACAGGGGTCTTTTACAGATACGCAGTATTTT.

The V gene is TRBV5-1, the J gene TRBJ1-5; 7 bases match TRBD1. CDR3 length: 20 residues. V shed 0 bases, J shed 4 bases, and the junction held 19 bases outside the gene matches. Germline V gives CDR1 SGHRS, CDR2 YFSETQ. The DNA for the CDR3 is TGCGCCAGCAGCTTGGCAGCCATAAGTGATACAGGGGTAGTGAATCAGCCCCAGCATTTT. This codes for CASSLAAISDTGVVNQPQHF.

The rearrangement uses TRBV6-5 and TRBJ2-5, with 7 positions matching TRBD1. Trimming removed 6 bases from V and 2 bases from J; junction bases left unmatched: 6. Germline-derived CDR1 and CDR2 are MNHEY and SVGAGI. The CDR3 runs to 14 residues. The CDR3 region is CASRTGLGQETQYF. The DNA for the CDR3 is TGTGCCAGCAGGACAGGGCTGGGTCAAGAGACCCAGTACTTC.